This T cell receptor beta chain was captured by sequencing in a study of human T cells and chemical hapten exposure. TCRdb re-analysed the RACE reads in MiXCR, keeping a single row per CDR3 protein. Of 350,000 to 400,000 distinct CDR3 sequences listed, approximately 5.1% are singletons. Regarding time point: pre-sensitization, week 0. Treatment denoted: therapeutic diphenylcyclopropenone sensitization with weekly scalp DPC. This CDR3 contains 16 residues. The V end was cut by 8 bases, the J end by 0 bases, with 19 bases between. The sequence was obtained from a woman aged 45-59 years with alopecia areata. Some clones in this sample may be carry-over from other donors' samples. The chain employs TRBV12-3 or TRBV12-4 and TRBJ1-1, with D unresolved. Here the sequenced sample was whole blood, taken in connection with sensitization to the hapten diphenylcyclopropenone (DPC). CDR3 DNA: TGTGCCAGCGAAGTTTATGGGGAAAGATTGAACACTGAAGCTTTCTTT. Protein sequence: CASEVYGERLNTEAFF.